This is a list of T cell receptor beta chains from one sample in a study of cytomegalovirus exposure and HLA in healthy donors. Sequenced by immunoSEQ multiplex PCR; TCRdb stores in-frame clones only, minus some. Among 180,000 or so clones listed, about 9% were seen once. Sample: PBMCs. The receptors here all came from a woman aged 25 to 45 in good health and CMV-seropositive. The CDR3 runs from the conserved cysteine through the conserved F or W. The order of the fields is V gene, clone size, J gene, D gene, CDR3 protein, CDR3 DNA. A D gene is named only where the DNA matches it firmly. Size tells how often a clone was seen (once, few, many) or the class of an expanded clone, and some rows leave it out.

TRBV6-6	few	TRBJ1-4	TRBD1	CASSYGQGLGEKLFF	TGTGCCAGCAGTTACGGACAGGGGTTAGGCGAAAAACTGTTTTTT
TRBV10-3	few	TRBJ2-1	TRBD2	CAPTSVSGRAGNEQFF	TGTGCCCCAACCTCGGTTAGCGGGAGGGCGGGGAATGAGCAGTTCTTC
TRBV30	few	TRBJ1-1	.	CAWRGNTGPFTEAFF	TGTGCCTGGAGAGGTAACACAGGGCCCTTCACTGAAGCTTTCTTT
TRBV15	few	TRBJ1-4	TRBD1	CATTTGGRGEKLFF	TGTGCCACTACCACAGGGGGCCGGGGTGAAAAACTGTTTTTT
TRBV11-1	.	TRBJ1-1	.	CASSLDRTNTEAFF	TGTGCCAGCAGCTTAGACAGGACGAACACTGAAGCTTTCTTT
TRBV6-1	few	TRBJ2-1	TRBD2	CASLSGTSGYNEQFF	TGTGCCAGCCTTTCCGGGACTAGCGGCTACAATGAGCAGTTCTTC
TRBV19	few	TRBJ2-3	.	CASSIVGGETDTQYF	TGTGCCAGTAGTATAGTCGGGGGAGAGACAGATACGCAGTATTTT
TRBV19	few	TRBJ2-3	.	CASRPAGSEDTQYF	TGTGCCAGCAGACCGGCGGGATCGGAAGATACGCAGTATTTT
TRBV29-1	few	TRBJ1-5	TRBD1	CSVGMGTGGQPQHF	TGCAGCGTTGGGATGGGAACAGGGGGTCAGCCCCAGCATTTT
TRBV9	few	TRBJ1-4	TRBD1	CASSVQQGQGVEKLFF	TGTGCCAGCAGCGTACAGCAGGGACAGGGTGTTGAAAAACTGTTTTTT
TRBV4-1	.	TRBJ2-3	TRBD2	CASSQAFGPSGSNPDTQYF	TGCGCCAGCAGCCAAGCCTTCGGTCCTAGCGGGAGTAACCCAGATACGCAGTATTTT
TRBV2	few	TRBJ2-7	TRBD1	CASSSESGTGVEEQYF	TGTGCCAGCAGCTCTGAATCCGGGACAGGGGTTGAGGAGCAGTACTTC
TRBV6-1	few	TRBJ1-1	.	CASSDPQGSTEAFF	TGTGCCAGCAGTGATCCCCAGGGGAGCACTGAAGCTTTCTTT
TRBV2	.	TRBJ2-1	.	CASSLRGGAVYNEQFF	TGTGCCAGCAGCCTCCGTGGGGGGGCGGTATACAATGAGCAGTTCTTC
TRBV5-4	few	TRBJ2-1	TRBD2	CASSIRLGGGREERNEQFF	TGTGCCAGCAGCATTCGTTTAGGCGGGGGGCGGGAGGAAAGAAATGAGCAGTTCTTC
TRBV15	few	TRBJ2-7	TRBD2	CATSRGGGREQYF	TGTGCCACCAGCAGAGGGGGAGGGCGTGAGCAGTACTTC
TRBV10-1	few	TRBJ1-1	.	CASSETGEAFF	TGCGCCAGCAGTGAGACAGGAGAAGCTTTCTTT
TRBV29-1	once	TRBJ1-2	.	CSVERQEDGYTF	TGCAGCGTTGAAAGACAGGAAGATGGCTACACCTTC
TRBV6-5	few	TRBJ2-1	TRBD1	CASSYSNRGHNEQFF	TGTGCCAGCAGTTACTCTAACAGGGGGCACAATGAGCAGTTCTTC
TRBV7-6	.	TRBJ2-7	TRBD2	CASSPRALAGLYEQYF	TGTGCCAGCAGCCCAAGGGCGCTAGCGGGATTGTACGAGCAGTACTTC
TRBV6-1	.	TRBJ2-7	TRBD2	CASRSLAGVKHEQYF	TGTGCCAGCAGGTCTCTGGCGGGAGTTAAGCACGAGCAGTACTTC
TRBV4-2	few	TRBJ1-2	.	CASSQPENRAGNYGYTF	TGTGCCAGCAGCCAACCCGAGAACAGGGCCGGCAACTATGGCTACACCTTC
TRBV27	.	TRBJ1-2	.	CASSLVGDYGYTF	TGTGCCAGCAGTTTAGTAGGGGACTATGGCTACACCTTC
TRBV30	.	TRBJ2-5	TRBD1	CAWSGAGTGGGGTQYF	TGTGCCTGGAGTGGCGCCGGGACAGGGGGCGGGGGGACCCAGTACTTC
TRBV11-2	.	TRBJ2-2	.	CASSLVRGSTGELFF	TGTGCCAGCAGCTTAGTTCGGGGATCCACCGGGGAGCTGTTTTTT
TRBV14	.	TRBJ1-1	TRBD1	CASSPLDRALNTEAFF	TGTGCCAGCAGCCCCCTGGACAGGGCCTTGAACACTGAAGCTTTCTTT
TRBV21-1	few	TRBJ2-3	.	CASSTKGLAGGADTQYF	TGTGCCAGCAGCACGAAGGGGCTAGCGGGAGGAGCAGATACGCAGTATTTT
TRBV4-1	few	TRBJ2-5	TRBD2	CASSQTETTSGRGQETQYF	TGCGCCAGCAGCCAAACCGAGACCACTAGCGGGAGGGGGCAAGAGACCCAGTACTTC
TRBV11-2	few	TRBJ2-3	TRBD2	CASSLASGASGDTQYF	TGTGCCAGCAGCTTAGCTTCAGGGGCTAGCGGGGATACGCAGTATTTT
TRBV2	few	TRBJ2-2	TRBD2	CASRLAGTGELFF	TGTGCCAGCAGACTAGCGGGAACCGGGGAGCTGTTTTTT
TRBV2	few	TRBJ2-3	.	CASTGNTDTQYF	TGTGCCAGCACGGGGAACACAGATACGCAGTATTTT
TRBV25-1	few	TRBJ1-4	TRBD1	CASSRQGALPEKLFF	TGTGCCAGCAGTAGACAGGGGGCGCTTCCCGAAAAACTGTTTTTT
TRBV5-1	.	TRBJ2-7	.	CASSLGASHEQYF	TGCGCCAGCAGCTTGGGCGCATCCCACGAGCAGTACTTC
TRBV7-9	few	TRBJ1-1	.	CASSLLTEAFF	TGTGCCAGCAGCTTACTCACTGAAGCTTTCTTT
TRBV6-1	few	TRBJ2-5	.	CAVRGQETQYF	TGTGCCGTGAGAGGCCAAGAGACCCAGTACTTC
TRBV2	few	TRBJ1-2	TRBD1	CASSEANGQGRSNYGYTF	TGTGCCAGCAGTGAAGCGAACGGACAGGGAAGGAGTAACTATGGCTACACCTTC
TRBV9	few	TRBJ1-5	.	CASSVWGGQPQHF	TGTGCCAGCAGCGTCTGGGGGGGACAGCCCCAGCATTTT
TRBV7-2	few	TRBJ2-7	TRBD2	CASSPGPRSGKSYEQYF	TGTGCCAGCAGCCCCGGACCGAGGAGCGGGAAGTCCTACGAGCAGTACTTC
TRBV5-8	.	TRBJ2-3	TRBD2	CASSGATSESTDTQYF	TGTGCCAGCAGCGGGGCCACTAGCGAATCAACAGATACGCAGTATTTT
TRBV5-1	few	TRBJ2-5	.	CASSLVSGAGETQYF	TGCGCCAGCAGCTTGGTTTCAGGGGCGGGAGAGACCCAGTACTTC
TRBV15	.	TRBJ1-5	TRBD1	CATSTSQGAGKSNQPQHF	TGTGCCACCAGCACTAGTCAGGGGGCTGGGAAGAGCAATCAGCCCCAGCATTTT
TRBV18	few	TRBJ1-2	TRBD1	CASSPFNTGQEYGYTF	TGTGCCAGCTCACCCTTCAACACGGGACAGGAATATGGCTACACCTTC
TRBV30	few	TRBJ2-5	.	CAWSVDNGETQYF	TGTGCCTGGAGTGTGGACAATGGAGAGACCCAGTACTTC
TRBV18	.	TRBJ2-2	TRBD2	CASSRTSGSANTGELFF	TGTGCCAGCTCACGGACTAGCGGGAGCGCGAACACCGGGGAGCTGTTTTTT
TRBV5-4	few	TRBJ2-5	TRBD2	CASSLDYLAGDETQYF	TGTGCCAGCAGCTTGGACTACCTAGCGGGAGACGAGACCCAGTACTTC
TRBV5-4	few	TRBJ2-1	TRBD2	CASSPRGTSGRYYNEQFF	TGTGCCAGCAGCCCCAGGGGAACTAGCGGGAGGTATTACAATGAGCAGTTCTTC
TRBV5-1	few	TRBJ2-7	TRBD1	CASTPTGGSYEQYF	TGCGCCAGCACCCCGACAGGGGGAAGCTACGAGCAGTACTTC
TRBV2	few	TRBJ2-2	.	CASHNTGELFF	TGTGCCAGCCATAACACCGGGGAGCTGTTTTTT
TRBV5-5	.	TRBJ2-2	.	CASSVSDARGTGELFF	TGTGCCAGCAGCGTCTCGGACGCCCGGGGGACCGGGGAGCTGTTTTTT
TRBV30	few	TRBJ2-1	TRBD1	CAWINSGTGGPNEQFF	TGTGCCTGGATTAACTCCGGGACAGGGGGCCCGAATGAGCAGTTCTTC
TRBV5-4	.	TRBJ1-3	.	CASSPEPDGDTIYF	TGTGCCAGCAGCCCAGAACCAGACGGAGACACCATATATTTT
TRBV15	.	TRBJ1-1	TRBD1	CATSSGTGGRTEAFF	TGTGCCACCAGCAGTGGGACAGGGGGAAGGACTGAAGCTTTCTTT
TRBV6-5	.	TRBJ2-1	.	CASSYGQVEQFF	TGTGCCAGCAGTTACGGGCAGGTGGAGCAGTTCTTC
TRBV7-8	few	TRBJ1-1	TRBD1	CASSRFTGTGVSTEAFF	TGTGCCAGCAGCCGATTTACCGGGACAGGGGTGAGCACTGAAGCTTTCTTT
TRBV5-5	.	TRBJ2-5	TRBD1	CASRLAPGGQETQYF	TGTGCCAGCCGCCTGGCCCCAGGGGGCCAAGAGACCCAGTACTTC
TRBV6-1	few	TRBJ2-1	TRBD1	CASRWDRVNDEQFF	TGTGCCAGCCGTTGGGACAGGGTTAATGATGAGCAGTTCTTC
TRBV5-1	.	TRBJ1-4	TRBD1	CASSPTGPGEKLFF	TGCGCCAGCAGCCCGACAGGGCCGGGGGAAAAACTGTTTTTT
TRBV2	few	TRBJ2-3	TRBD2	CARPGTSGSDTQYF	TGTGCCAGGCCCGGGACTAGCGGTTCAGATACGCAGTATTTT